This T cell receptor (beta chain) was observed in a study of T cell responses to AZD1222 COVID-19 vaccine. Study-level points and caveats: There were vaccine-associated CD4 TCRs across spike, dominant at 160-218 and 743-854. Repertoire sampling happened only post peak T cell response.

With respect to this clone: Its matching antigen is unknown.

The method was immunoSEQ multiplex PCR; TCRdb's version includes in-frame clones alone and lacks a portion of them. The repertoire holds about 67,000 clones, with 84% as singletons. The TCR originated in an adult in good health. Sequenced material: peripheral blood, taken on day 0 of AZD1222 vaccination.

The CDR3 DNA is TGTGCCAGCAGTCTGGGACAGGGGAACACTGAAGCTTTCTTT. It yields the protein CASSLGQGNTEAFF. The chain is built from TRBV2 and TRBJ1-1, with 9 bases that match TRBD1. The V gene end was trimmed by 5 bases and the J gene end by 1 base; junction bases not matched to a gene: 2. Germline assignment: CDR1 SNHLY and CDR2 FYNNEI. CDR3 size: 14 residues.